This T cell receptor (beta chain) was retrieved from a study of siplizumab effects on memory and regulatory T cells. Study results and caveats: Naive T cells were seen as more diverse than memory cells and as major alloresponse contributors. Sequences that were alloreactive and traceable to unstimulated CD4+ memory cells were significantly reduced by siplizumab. Whether proliferating Tregs in siplizumab cultures suppress was not functionally confirmed.

Assays covered around 10^5 TCR templates per sample. Data came from immunoSEQ multiplex PCR; TCRdb stores just in-frame clones and leaves some out. The table records 100,000 or so clones, more than 85% of them present only once. In its sample, this clone was seen once. Its antigen is unknown. Trimming left V 7 bases short and J 1 base short, with 16 bases between. This CDR3 has 14 residues. Germline CDR1 SQVTM, CDR2 ANQGSEA. The sequenced material came from CD4+ T cells sorted from blood. The receptor comes from a human donor in good health. Some clones in this sample may be carry-over from other donors' samples. J is TRBJ1-1 and V is TRBV29-1; D is possibly TRBD1 (5 bases). This CDR3 is CSAPKGTTNTEAFF. The DNA for the CDR3 is TGCAGCGCGCCTAAAGGGACTACGAACACTGAAGCTTTCTTT.